This T cell receptor beta chain was captured in a study of beta chain features in type 1 diabetes. Study-wide context: Cell yields, gender and age were similar in healthy donors and patients. General study results and limits: VDJ junctions sequenced from type 1 diabetes patients showed fewer insertions and more deletions. Cells with high TCR expression could be over-represented by cDNA sequencing. Type 1 diabetes patients showed a moderate but significant shortening of TCRB CDR3s in all four CD4+ subsets.

Investigators reverse transcribed all isolated RNA, so they sequenced expressed TCRB transcripts. Naive, central memory and regulatory T cell samples yielded around 3.4 million reads on average. TCRdb's table, derived via immunoSEQ multiplex PCR, lists solely in-frame clones and lacks some. The table includes more than 550,000 clones, about 14% detected once. Germline V lookup: CDR1 GTSNPN, CDR2 SVGIG (reference sequence). V lost 0 bases to trimming and J lost 2 bases, with 20 bases between them. This CDR3 has 18 residues. Points on this clone: Its target is unknown.

The rearrangement links TRBV30 to TRBJ2-1; no firm D call. This TCR came from a man aged 18 to 29 with type 1 diabetes. Material for sequencing was naive CD4+ T cells from blood. The CDR3 DNA sequence: TGTGCCTGGAGTGTAGGTATTAGGAGACGGGCGACCTACAATGAGCAGTTCTTC. This codes for CAWSVGIRRRATYNEQFF.